Listed below are T cell receptor beta chains from one sample, sequenced in a study of T cell repertoires in cytomegalovirus infection. TCRdb recomputed calls from the reads with MiXCR, one row per CDR3 protein. The sample has approximately 120,000 distinct CDR3 sequences; 29% are singletons. Which antigens these TCRs recognize remains unknown. Here the sequenced sample was CD8+ T cells from cultured PBMCs, taken from culture after CMV antigen stimulation. The receptors were sampled from a human donor in good health (CMV status not recorded). Some clones in this sample may be carry-over from other donors' samples. Both conserved end residues are part of each CDR3. Each record gives: V gene, CDR3 length, D gene, clone size, J gene, CDR3 DNA, CDR3 protein. A D gene is named only where the DNA matches it firmly. The size entry is marked missing in some rows and otherwise reads once, few, many or a size class.

TRBV28,13,.,.,TRBJ1-1,TGTGCCAGCAGTTTAACCGGGATGGCTGAAGCTTTCTTT,CASSLTGMAEAFF
TRBV7-6,16,.,few,TRBJ2-3,TGTGCCAGCAGCTTACCGGGCGGGGTAGCTGCGGATACGCAGTATTTT,CASSLPGGVAADTQYF
TRBV7-9,14,.,.,TRBJ1-4,TGTGCCAGCAGTTCCGGGCCCCAGGAGGAAAAACTGTTTTTT,CASSSGPQEEKLFF
TRBV20-1,12,.,.,TRBJ1-4,TGCAGTGTATGGACAGCCGGTGAAAAACTGTTTTTT,CSVWTAGEKLFF
TRBV2,14,TRBD1,.,TRBJ2-3,TGTGCCAGCAGGGACAGGGGAAGGACAGATACGCAGTATTTT,CASRDRGRTDTQYF
TRBV7-9,12,.,many,TRBJ2-1,TGTGCCAGCAGCCCGGACTACAATGAGCAGTTCTTC,CASSPDYNEQFF
TRBV2,19,TRBD2,few,TRBJ2-1,TGTGCCAGCATTGGGGTGGCGGGGGGCTCTTTGGGTTCCTACAATGAGCAGTTCTTC,CASIGVAGGSLGSYNEQFF
TRBV9,11,.,.,TRBJ1-2,TGTGCCAGCAGCGTTCCCCGGGGCTACACCTTC,CASSVPRGYTF
TRBV6-6,12,.,.,TRBJ2-3,TGTGCCAGCAGTCCTGGCGATTATACGCAGTATTTT,CASSPGDYTQYF
TRBV18,17,TRBD1,.,TRBJ1-1,TGTGCCAGCTCACCGACAGGCTTTCAGGGGGGGGCTGCTGAAGCTTTCTTT,CASSPTGFQGGAAEAFF
TRBV2,12,.,many,TRBJ1-1,TGTGCCAGCAGTGCCACAGCCCTTGGCGCTTTCTTT,CASSATALGAFF
TRBV6-5,16,TRBD1,.,TRBJ2-5,TGTGCCAGCAGTTATGGTACAGGGGCATTCCAAGAGACCCAGTACTTC,CASSYGTGAFQETQYF
TRBV19,13,.,.,TRBJ1-1,TGTGCCAGTAGTATTTATGGCGGCACTGAAGCTTTCTTT,CASSIYGGTEAFF
TRBV7-9,14,.,.,TRBJ2-5,TGTGCCAGCAGCTTAGTCCAGTCCCCAGAGACCCAGTACTTC,CASSLVQSPETQYF
TRBV7-6,15,.,many,TRBJ2-7,TGTGCCAGCAGCTTAAGCCAGGACAGACGCTACGAGCAGTACTTC,CASSLSQDRRYEQYF
TRBV6-2/TRBV6-3,16,TRBD2,many,TRBJ2-5,TGTGCCAGCAGTTACCGACTAGCGGGGGAACAAGAGACCCAGTACTTC,CASSYRLAGEQETQYF
TRBV7-6,13,.,many,TRBJ1-5,TGTGCCAGCAGCTTAGAGCCGGGGCAGCCCCAGCATTTT,CASSLEPGQPQHF
TRBV5-4,15,.,many,TRBJ2-5,TGTGCCAGCACCCAGGGAGGCTCCAGAGAAGAGACCCAGTACTTC,CASTQGGSREETQYF
TRBV19,18,.,.,TRBJ2-1,TGTGCCAGTAGTATGGGTCCCCCCCCAGCGGCTCCCTACAATGAGCAGTTCTTC,CASSMGPPPAAPYNEQFF
TRBV7-8,13,.,many,TRBJ1-2,TGTGCCAGCAGCTTAGGAACACTCTATGGCTACACCTTC,CASSLGTLYGYTF
TRBV28,14,.,.,TRBJ1-6,TGTGCCAGCAGTCCCCCAGACCTATCCTCACCCCTCCACTTT,CASSPPDLSSPLHF
TRBV19,16,.,.,TRBJ2-2,TGTGCCAGTAGTATTGGTGCAGGGATCAACACCGGGGAGCTGTTTTTT,CASSIGAGINTGELFF
TRBV6-5,15,.,many,TRBJ1-1,TGTGCCAGCAGTCTACGCCAGACAGGAAACACTGAAGCTTTCTTT,CASSLRQTGNTEAFF
TRBV7-6,15,TRBD2,few,TRBJ2-1,TGTGCCAGCAGCCACCAACTAGCGCCTCACAATGAGCAGTTCTTC,CASSHQLAPHNEQFF
TRBV12-3/TRBV12-4,14,.,few,TRBJ1-5,TGTGCCAGCAGTTTAACACATAGCAATCAGCCCCAGCATTTT,CASSLTHSNQPQHF
TRBV7-2,15,.,many,TRBJ1-5,TGTGCCAGCAGCCAGGGCGTGGGACGTTCCCAGCCCCAGCATTTT,CASSQGVGRSQPQHF
TRBV7-9,16,.,.,TRBJ2-4,TGTGCCAGCAGCTTAGAGCCTAGTAAGGTCAAAAACATTCAGTACTTC,CASSLEPSKVKNIQYF
TRBV5-1,15,TRBD2,few,TRBJ2-5,TGCGCCAGCAGCCGTATAGCGGGGTCAGGAGAGACCCAGTACTTC,CASSRIAGSGETQYF
TRBV29-1,14,TRBD1,.,TRBJ1-2,TGCAGCGCCGGACCGGGACAGGATAACTATGGCTACACCTTC,CSAGPGQDNYGYTF
TRBV7-9,11,.,few,TRBJ1-2,TGTGCCAGCAGCTTAGGGGGAGGCTACACCTTC,CASSLGGGYTF
TRBV28,14,.,few,TRBJ1-1,TGTGCCAGCAGTTTCTACGGGGGGAACACTGAAGCTTTCTTT,CASSFYGGNTEAFF
TRBV27,14,.,few,TRBJ1-2,TGTGCCAGCAGTTTACAAATCGGGGACTATGGCTACACCTTC,CASSLQIGDYGYTF
TRBV20-1,11,.,once,TRBJ2-7,TGCAGTGTAACGCCTGAGACTAGGGAAGACTTC,CSVTPETREDF
TRBV4-2,17,TRBD2,few,TRBJ2-3,TGTGCCAGCAGCCAAGAATGGGCGGGGGGCCCCACAGATACGCAGTATTTT,CASSQEWAGGPTDTQYF
TRBV7-9,12,.,many,TRBJ2-1,TGTGCCAGCAGCTTAGTGTATAATGAGCAGTTCTTC,CASSLVYNEQFF
TRBV6-6,15,TRBD1,.,TRBJ1-5,TGTGCCAGCAGTAGCCGACCGGGACAGGGGCAGCCCCAGCATTTT,CASSSRPGQGQPQHF
TRBV7-2,17,TRBD2,.,TRBJ2-3,TGTGCCAGCAGCTTAGCGGGGACTAGCGGGGGGGCAGATACGCAGTATTTT,CASSLAGTSGGADTQYF
TRBV11-3,15,.,many,TRBJ2-2,TGTGCCAGCAGCTCAGACAGTCGACCGTCCGGGGAGCTGTTTTTT,CASSSDSRPSGELFF
TRBV7-9,16,TRBD1,many,TRBJ1-1,TGTGCCAGCAGCTTAGCTTCCGACAGGGGGAACACTGAAGCTTTCTTT,CASSLASDRGNTEAFF
TRBV29-1,12,.,few,TRBJ2-3,TGCAGCGTTGCCGGTAGCACAGATACGCAGTATTTT,CSVAGSTDTQYF
TRBV6-1,15,TRBD1,.,TRBJ1-6,TGTGCCAGCAGTGAAGGGACAGGGGTGATTTCACCCCTCCACTTT,CASSEGTGVISPLHF
TRBV15,13,.,.,TRBJ1-1,TGTGCCACCAGCAGAGAGTGGGGAGACGAAGCTTTCTTT,CATSREWGDEAFF
TRBV4-1,16,TRBD1,.,TRBJ1-2,TGCGCCAGCAGCCATTTCTCCGGACAGGGAACCGACGGCTACACCTTC,CASSHFSGQGTDGYTF
TRBV7-7,17,.,many,TRBJ2-5,TGTGCCAGCAGCTTAGCGCTAGGGGATTATACCGGGGAGACCCAGTACTTC,CASSLALGDYTGETQYF
TRBV12-3/TRBV12-4,13,.,.,TRBJ1-2,TGTGCCAGCTCCAGGGACCTCGCCGGCGGCTACACCTTC,CASSRDLAGGYTF
TRBV6-5,17,TRBD2,.,TRBJ2-3,TGTGCCAGCAGTTATAGAAGGGAGCTAGCGGGTCCAGATACGCAGTATTTT,CASSYRRELAGPDTQYF
TRBV12-3/TRBV12-4,14,.,once,TRBJ1-1,TGTGCCAGCAGTTTAGCGGGGGGCACCACTGAAGCTTTCTTT,CASSLAGGTTEAFF
TRBV7-8,19,TRBD2,many,TRBJ2-5,TGTGCCAGCAGCTTAGATTCTGGACTAGCGGGTGTTCTTCAAGAGACCCAGTACTTC,CASSLDSGLAGVLQETQYF
TRBV19,10,.,many,TRBJ2-1,TGTGCCAGTACCCCCGATGAGCAGTTCTTC,CASTPDEQFF
TRBV6-6,13,.,.,TRBJ1-6,TGTGCCAGCAGCCCGGGGGGGAGTTCACCCCTCCACTTT,CASSPGGSSPLHF
TRBV28,17,TRBD1,.,TRBJ2-7,TGTGCCAGCAGTCCCTGCGGGACAGGTCCAAACTCCTACGAGCAGTACTTC,CASSPCGTGPNSYEQYF
TRBV11-1,12,.,.,TRBJ1-1,TGTGCCAGCAGCTTAGACCGCACTGAAGCTTTCTTT,CASSLDRTEAFF
TRBV7-9,14,.,.,TRBJ1-6,TGTGCCAGCAGCCCGGACGTATATAATTCACCCCTCCACTTT,CASSPDVYNSPLHF
TRBV7-2,15,TRBD1,many,TRBJ2-7,TGTGCCAGCAGCTCCCGGGACAGAGGGGGCTACGAGCAGTACTTC,CASSSRDRGGYEQYF